Below, one T cell receptor beta chain is given with its context. Its antigen is still unknown. These data originate in a study of response to subunit inactivated influenza vaccine. Study-wide results and caveats: The authors suggested that few new T cells are recruited per seasonal influenza vaccination.

TCRdb re-called the RT-PCR reads through MiXCR, storing one row per CDR3 protein. Among roughly 650,000 distinct CDR3 sequences, 15% to 19% were seen once, and the ten largest hold 11%. Trimming removed 6 bases from V and 0 bases from J, with 15 bases in between. This CDR3 comprises 15 residues. This sequence originates from a man aged 45-65 years who received an inactivated influenza vaccine. J is TRBJ2-7 and V is TRBV12-3 or TRBV12-4, with D perhaps matching TRBD1 (6 bases). This sample comprised PBMCs from blood, obtained 11 to 12 days after vaccination. The DNA of the CDR3 is TGTGCCAGCAGCCCCGGGACACAGCTCTCCTACGAGCAGTACTTC. It is translated as CASSPGTQLSYEQYF.